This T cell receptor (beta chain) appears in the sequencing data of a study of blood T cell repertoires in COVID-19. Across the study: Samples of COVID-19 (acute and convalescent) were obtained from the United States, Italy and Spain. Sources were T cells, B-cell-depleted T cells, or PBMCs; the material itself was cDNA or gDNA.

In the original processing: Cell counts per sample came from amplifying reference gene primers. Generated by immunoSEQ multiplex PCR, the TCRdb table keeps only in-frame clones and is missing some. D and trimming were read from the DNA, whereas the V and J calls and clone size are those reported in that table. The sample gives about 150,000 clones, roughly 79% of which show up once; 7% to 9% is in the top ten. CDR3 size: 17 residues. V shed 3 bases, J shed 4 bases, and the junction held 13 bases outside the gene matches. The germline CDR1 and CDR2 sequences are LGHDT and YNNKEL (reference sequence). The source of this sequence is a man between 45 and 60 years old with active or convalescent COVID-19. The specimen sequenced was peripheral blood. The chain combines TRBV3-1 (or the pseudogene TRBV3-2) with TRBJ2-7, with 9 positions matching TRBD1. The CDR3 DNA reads TGTGCCAGCAGCCATGGTACCGGGACAGGGTCCTGGTACGAGCAGTACTTC. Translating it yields CASSHGTGTGSWYEQYF.